These 15 T cell receptor beta chains share one sample of origin, sequenced in a study of shared clonotypes between healthy human individuals. Only in-frame clones appear in the TCRdb table, and some are missing; sequencing was by immunoSEQ multiplex PCR. The sample records some 2.1 million clones, 95% being singletons. The specimen was naive CD4+ T cells sorted from blood. The sample's subset: CD45RA+ positively selected. These receptors were obtained from a man younger than 35 in good health.

The rearrangement links TRBV5-1 to TRBJ2-3; possible D gene TRBD2, 5 bases. The CDR3 is made up of 14 amino acids. V was shortened by 0 bases and J by 5 bases, with 10 bases between the two germline ends. Germline values: CDR1 SGHRS, CDR2 YFSETQ. The CDR3 here is CASSLGAGGDTQYF. The CDR3 DNA reads TGCGCCAGCAGCTTGGGGGCCGGAGGAGATACGCAGTATTTT.

The V gene is TRBV4-3, the J gene TRBJ2-5; 11 nucleotides align to TRBD2. Germline lookup yields CDR1 LGHNA and CDR2 YSLEER. This CDR3 contains 15 residues. J was trimmed by 5 bases and V by 5 bases; bases with no gene match: 7. The CDR3 here is CASSLTSGSKETQYF. CDR3 DNA: TGCGCCAGCAGCTTAACTAGCGGGAGTAAGGAGACCCAGTACTTC.

Points on this clone: Its ends do not fully match the called genes, so a read error is possible. The chain carries TRBV7-2 and TRBJ1-5; D is ambiguous. This CDR3 has 12 residues. CDR1 SGHTA and CDR2 FQGNSA come from the germline V gene. The CDR3 spells CASSASSQPQHF. CDR3 DNA sequence: TGTGCCAGCAGCGCCAGCAGTCAGCCCCAGCATTTT.

The J gene is TRBJ2-1, the V gene TRBV28; 8 nucleotides line up with TRBD2. With V trimmed by 6 bases and J by 1 base, 8 bases remained unmatched. The germline CDR1 and CDR2 sequences are MDHEN and SYDVKM. The CDR3 is made up of 16 amino acids. The CDR3 loop is CASSFPGLGSYNEQFF. The CDR3, as DNA: TGTGCCAGCAGCTTCCCGGGACTAGGGTCCTACAATGAGCAGTTCTTC. The entire variable domain, with the rest obtained from reference TRBV28 and TRBJ2-1, is as follows: DVKVTQSSRYLVKRTGEKVFLECVQDMDHENMFWYRQDPGLGLRLIYFSYDVKMKEKGDIPEGYSVSREKKERFSLILESASTNQTSMYLCASSFPGLGSYNEQFFGPGTRLTVL.

This chain joins TRBV19 and TRBJ1-5; TRBD1 matches 8 bases. The CDR3 has 15 amino acids. Germline assignment: CDR1 LNHDA and CDR2 SQIVND (reference sequence). The trim removed 6 bases at V and 9 bases at J, leaving 13 bases unmatched. CDR3 sequence (DNA): TGTGCCAGTAGGACGGACAGGGCCCAGACGGGGCCCCAGCATTTT. Protein sequence: CASRTDRAQTGPQHF.

The chain couples TRBV11-2 to TRBJ2-3, with 11 nucleotides matching TRBD2. Germline V gives CDR1 SGHAT, CDR2 FQNNGV. Trimming removed 4 bases from V and 7 bases from J; junction bases left unmatched: 7. This CDR3 is built from 15 residues. The CDR3 spells CASSSHLAGGNTQYF. CDR3 nucleotides: TGTGCCAGCAGCTCCCACCTAGCGGGAGGAAATACGCAGTATTTT.

The rearrangement links TRBV2 to TRBJ1-4, with a weak D call TRBD1 (6 bases). Trimming took 8 bases from V and 8 from J, leaving 12 bases between them. CDR1 is SNHLY and CDR2 is FYNNEI in the germline V gene. The CDR3 spans 12 residues. The CDR3 reads CASSTGSEKLFF. DNA for the CDR3: TGTGCCAGCTCGACAGGAAGCGAAAAACTGTTTTTT.

This chain connects TRBV6-1 to TRBJ2-4; D remains unclear. Germline values: CDR1 MNHNS, CDR2 SASEGT. This CDR3 has 12 amino acids. V was clipped by 1 base and J by 6 bases, with 4 bases between them. The CDR3 DNA reads TGTGCCAGCAGTGAAGGTGGAAACATTCAGTACTTC. Translating it yields CASSEGGNIQYF.

The genes are TRBV5-4 and TRBJ2-7; 9 bases fit TRBD1. The germline CDR1 and CDR2 sequences are SGHNT and YYREEE (reference sequence). This CDR3 is 15 amino acids long. V trimming: 4 bases; J trimming: 6 bases; junction bases outside the gene matches: 11. Here the CDR3 reads CASSLTGTGTTEQYF. In DNA form, the CDR3 reads TGTGCCAGCAGCCTGACCGGGACAGGGACTACCGAGCAGTACTTC.

Notes on this clone: The same CDR3 is also encoded by other DNA sequences in this sample. The V and J genes are TRBV7-2 and TRBJ2-2; 7 bases align to TRBD1. The CDR3 is 15 residues long. Germline values: CDR1 SGHTA, CDR2 FQGNSA. The V gene end was trimmed by 1 base and the J gene end by 5 bases; junction bases not matched to a gene: 4. The CDR3 region has the DNA TGTGCCAGCAGCTTAGGACAGGGCGGGACCGGGGAGCTGTTTTTT. Its translation: CASSLGQGGTGELFF.

The gene calls are TRBV13 and TRBJ2-7; 12 nucleotides match TRBD1. With V trimmed by 4 bases and J by 5 bases, 6 bases remained unmatched. CDR3 length: 15 amino acids. Germline CDR1 PRHDT, CDR2 FYEKMQ (reference sequence). The CDR3 DNA reads TGTGCCAGCAGCTCAGGGACAGGGGGCTGGAACGAGCAGTACTTC. Translating gives CASSSGTGGWNEQYF.

This chain links TRBV18 with TRBJ2-1; possibly TRBD1 or TRBD2 for D (5 bases each). Trimming took off 2 bases at V and 3 bases at J, with 11 bases between the two ends. There are 15 residues in the CDR3. Germline loops: CDR1 KGHSH, CDR2 LQKENI. CDR3 loop: CASSPSVGDYNEQFF. CDR3 DNA: TGTGCCAGCTCACCATCCGTGGGGGACTACAATGAGCAGTTCTTC.

The chain is built from TRBV7-9 and TRBJ2-3; a weak D match, TRBD2 (6 bases). The CDR3 extends over 16 amino acids. The germline gives CDR1 SEHNR, CDR2 FQNEAQ (reference sequence). Trimming shortened V by 5 bases and J by 0 bases, and 15 bases separated the two germline ends. The CDR3 DNA follows: TGTGCCAGCAGCCGCGGGGCAGCTACCAGCACAGATACGCAGTATTTT. It codes for CASSRGAATSTDTQYF. The full variable domain, completed using reference TRBV7-9 and TRBJ2-3, is DTGVSQNPRHKITKRGQNVTFRCDPISEHNRLYWYRQTLGQGPEFLTYFQNEAQLEKSRLLSDRFSAERPKGSFSTLEIQRTEQGDSAMYLCASSRGAATSTDTQYFGPGTRLTVL.

Comment on this clone: Different DNA sequences within this sample yield the same CDR3. This chain uses TRBV9 with TRBJ2-1, with D maybe TRBD2 (5 bases). This CDR3 is 15 amino acids long. V shed 0 bases and J shed 2 bases, with 9 bases lying between them. Germline values: CDR1 SGDLS, CDR2 YYNGEE. CDR3 sequence: CASSVATGTYNEQFF. CDR3 nucleotides: TGTGCCAGCAGCGTAGCGACGGGGACCTACAATGAGCAGTTCTTC.

The chain combines TRBV5-1 with TRBJ1-3, with 7 bases matching TRBD1. CDR1 and CDR2 from the germline V gene are SGHRS and YFSETQ. This CDR3 contains 16 residues. V lost 4 bases, J lost 0 bases, and 7 bases stayed unmatched. The CDR3 DNA reads TGCGCCAGCAGCGCGGGACAGAGCAGCTCTGGAAACACCATATATTTT. Translated, it gives CASSAGQSSSGNTIYF.